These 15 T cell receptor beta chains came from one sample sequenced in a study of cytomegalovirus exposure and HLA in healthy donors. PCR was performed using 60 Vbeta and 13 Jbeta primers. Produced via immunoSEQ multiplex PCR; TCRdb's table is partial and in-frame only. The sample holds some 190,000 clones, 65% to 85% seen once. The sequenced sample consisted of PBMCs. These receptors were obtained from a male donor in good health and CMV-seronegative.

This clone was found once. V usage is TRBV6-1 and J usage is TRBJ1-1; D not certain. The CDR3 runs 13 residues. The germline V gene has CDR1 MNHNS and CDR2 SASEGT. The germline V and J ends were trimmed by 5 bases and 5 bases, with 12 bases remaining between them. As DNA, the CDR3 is TGTGCCAGCAGTCGACTAAGATCTACTGAAGCTTTCTTT. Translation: CASSRLRSTEAFF.

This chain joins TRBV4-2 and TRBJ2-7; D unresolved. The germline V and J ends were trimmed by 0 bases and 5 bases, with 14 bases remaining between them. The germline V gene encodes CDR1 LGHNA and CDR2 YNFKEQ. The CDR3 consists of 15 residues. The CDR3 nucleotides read TGTGCCAGCAGCCAAGATTTGAGATTCGCCAACGAGCAGTACTTC. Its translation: CASSQDLRFANEQYF.

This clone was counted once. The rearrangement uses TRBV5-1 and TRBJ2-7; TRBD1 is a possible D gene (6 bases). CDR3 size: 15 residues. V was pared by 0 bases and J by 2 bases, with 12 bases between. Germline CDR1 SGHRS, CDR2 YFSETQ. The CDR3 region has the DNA TGCGCCAGCAGCTTGGAGGACAGTCCTGCCTACGAGCAGTACTTC. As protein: CASSLEDSPAYEQYF.

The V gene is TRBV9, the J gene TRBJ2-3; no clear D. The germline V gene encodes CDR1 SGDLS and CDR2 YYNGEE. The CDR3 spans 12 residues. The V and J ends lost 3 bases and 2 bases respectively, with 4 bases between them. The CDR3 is CASSAITDTQYF. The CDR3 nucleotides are TGTGCCAGCAGCGCCATCACAGATACGCAGTATTTT.

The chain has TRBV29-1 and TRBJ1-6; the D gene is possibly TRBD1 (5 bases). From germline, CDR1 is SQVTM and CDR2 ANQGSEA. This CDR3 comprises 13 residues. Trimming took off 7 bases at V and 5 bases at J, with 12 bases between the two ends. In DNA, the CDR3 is TGCAGCGCGCGACAGAAAGATAATTCACCCCTCCACTTT. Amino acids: CSARQKDNSPLHF.

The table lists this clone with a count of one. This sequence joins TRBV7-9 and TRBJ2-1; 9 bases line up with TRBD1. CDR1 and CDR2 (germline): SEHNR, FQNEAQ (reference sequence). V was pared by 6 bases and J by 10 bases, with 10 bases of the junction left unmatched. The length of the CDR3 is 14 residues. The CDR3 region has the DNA TGTGCCAGCAGACCGGGACAGGGCCCCCCAGAGCAGTTCTTC. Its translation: CASRPGQGPPEQFF.

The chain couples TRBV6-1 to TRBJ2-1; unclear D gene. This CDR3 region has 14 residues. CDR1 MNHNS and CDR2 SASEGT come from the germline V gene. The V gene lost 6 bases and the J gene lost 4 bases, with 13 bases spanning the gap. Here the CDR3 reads CASRTDGLYNEQFF. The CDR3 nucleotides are TGTGCCAGCAGAACGGATGGGCTTTACAATGAGCAGTTCTTC.

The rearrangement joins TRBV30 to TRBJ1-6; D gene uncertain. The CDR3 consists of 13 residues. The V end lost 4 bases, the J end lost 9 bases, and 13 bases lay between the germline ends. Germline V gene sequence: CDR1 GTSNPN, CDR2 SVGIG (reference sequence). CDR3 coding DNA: TGTGCCTGGAAGGAGGGAGGGAGTTCACCCCTCCACTTT. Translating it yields CAWKEGGSSPLHF. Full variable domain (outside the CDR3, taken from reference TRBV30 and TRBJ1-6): SQTIHQWPATLVQPVGSPLSLECTVEGTSNPNLYWYRQAAGRGLQLLFYSVGIGQISSEVPQNLSASRPQDRQFILSSKKLLLSDSGFYLCAWKEGGSSPLHFGNGTRLTVT.

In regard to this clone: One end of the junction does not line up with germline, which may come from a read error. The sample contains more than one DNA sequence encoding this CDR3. In DNA, the CDR3 is TGCAGCGTTCAGGACAGGGGCACTGATACGCAGTATTTT. It codes for CSVQDRGTDTQYF. The chain couples TRBV29-1 to TRBJ2-3; TRBD1 aligns across 9 bases. The CDR3 is 13 residues long. Germline CDR1 and CDR2: SQVTM and ANQGSEA.

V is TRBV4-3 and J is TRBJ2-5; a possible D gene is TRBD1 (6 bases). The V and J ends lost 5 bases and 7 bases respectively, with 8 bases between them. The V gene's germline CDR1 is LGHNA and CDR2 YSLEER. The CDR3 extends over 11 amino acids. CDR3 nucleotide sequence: TGCGCCAGCAGCAAGGGGGTGACCCAGTACTTC. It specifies CASSKGVTQYF.

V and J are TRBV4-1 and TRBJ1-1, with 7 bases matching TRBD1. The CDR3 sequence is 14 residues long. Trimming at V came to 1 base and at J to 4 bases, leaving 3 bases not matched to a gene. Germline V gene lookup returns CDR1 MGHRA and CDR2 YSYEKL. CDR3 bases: TGCGCCAGCAGCCAAGCTTCAGGGGGCACTGAAGCTTTCTTT. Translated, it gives CASSQASGGTEAFF.

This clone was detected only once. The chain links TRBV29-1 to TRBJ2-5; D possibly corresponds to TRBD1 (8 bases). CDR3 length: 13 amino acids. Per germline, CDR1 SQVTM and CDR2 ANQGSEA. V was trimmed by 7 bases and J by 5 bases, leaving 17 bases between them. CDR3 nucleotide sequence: TGCAGCGGGAAACAGGGGGGGGTGGAGACCCAGTACTTC. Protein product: CSGKQGGVETQYF.

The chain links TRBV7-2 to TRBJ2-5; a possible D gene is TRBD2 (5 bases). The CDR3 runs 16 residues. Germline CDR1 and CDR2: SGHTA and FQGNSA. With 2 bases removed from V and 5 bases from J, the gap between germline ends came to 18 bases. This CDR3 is CASSLWAAVIAETQYF. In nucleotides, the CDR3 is TGTGCCAGCAGCTTATGGGCGGCAGTTATAGCGGAGACCCAGTACTTC.

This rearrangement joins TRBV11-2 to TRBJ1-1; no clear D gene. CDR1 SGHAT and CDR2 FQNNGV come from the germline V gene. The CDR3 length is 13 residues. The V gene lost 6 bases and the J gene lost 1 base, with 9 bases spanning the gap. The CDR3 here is CASRPSGNTEAFF. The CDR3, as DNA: TGTGCCAGCAGACCGTCGGGGAACACTGAAGCTTTCTTT.

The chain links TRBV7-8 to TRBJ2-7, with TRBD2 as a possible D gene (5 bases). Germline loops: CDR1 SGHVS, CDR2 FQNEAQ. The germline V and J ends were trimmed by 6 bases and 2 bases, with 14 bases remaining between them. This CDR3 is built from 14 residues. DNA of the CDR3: TGTGCCAGCAGTCATTCGGACGGGGCCTACGAGCAGTACTTC. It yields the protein CASSHSDGAYEQYF. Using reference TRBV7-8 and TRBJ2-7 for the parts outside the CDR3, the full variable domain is GAGVSQSPRYKVAKRGQDVALRCDPISGHVSLFWYQQALGQGPEFLTYFQNEAQLDKSGLPSDRFFAERPEGSVSTLKIQRTQQEDSAVYLCASSHSDGAYEQYFGPGTRLTVT.